Sequencing of this TCR beta chain was carried out in a study of blood T cells in healthy people across ages (dated by TCRdb to about 2015). About the full investigation: Template switching captured roughly one uniquely barcoded TCR beta cDNA molecule per two T cells in model experiments. Age-related changes in TCR beta repertoire diversity were measured in the study by deep sequencing normalized with unique cDNA molecular identifiers. To avoid experimental bias, donors of different ages were distributed randomly across sequencing lanes. For two donors (one aged 18 to 30 and one aged 80 or older), the study analyzed two additional independent replicas of 1 million unique cDNA reads from the same blood draw. Four age groups were formed from the donors: young (average approximately 15 years), middle-aged (approximately 41), aged (about 68) and long-lived (more than 75). On the study overall, not on this receptor specifically: Donor CMV infection status was unknown, potentially confounding age-related changes in expanded clonotypes. Observed TCR beta diversity correlated strongly with the percentage of naive T cells measured by flow cytometry. Observed TCR beta diversity per million T cells fell roughly linearly with age, and a significant reduction was already apparent by age approximately 40. The long-lived group showed more naive CD4+ T cells, fewer expanded clones and increased TCR diversity than the aged group, suggesting age selection. Estimates of total diversity based on one million sequenced T cells were considered lower bounds and underestimates. Bulk unsorted PBMC profiling prevented conclusive comparison of naive and antigen-experienced compartments.

Regarding this clonotype: Its recognized antigen is unknown. No per-base quality is available; no much larger clone lies one base away.

Systemically healthy Caucasian individuals from Russia, some 36 in total and aged about 6 to 90 years, were included as donors. About 10 milliliters of peripheral blood were drawn from each donor into EDTA-treated Vacutainer tubes. Ficoll-Paque density-gradient centrifugation was used to isolate PBMCs, with at least 6 million obtained per sample. Total RNA, at least 6 micrograms per sample, was extracted from PBMCs with Trizol reagent. For every donor, an aliquot of PBMCs went through flow cytometry to measure the percentages of naive CD45RAhigh/CD27high T cells. Here V drops 5 bases and J drops 4 bases, and the junction holds 11 bases not matched to any gene. From a lookup of the germline V gene, CDR1 and CDR2 are MNHEY and SVGEGT. Reading from cysteine to phenylalanine, the CDR3 counts 16 amino acids. Only the CDR3 portion is preserved as DNA: 48 bases, with reading frame beginning at the first base.

The library was made by 5' RACE. Sequencing took place on an Illumina HiSeq 2500. The second PCR ran for about 7 to 11 cycles and used a J-beta primer mix along with a sample-barcoded 5' primer. A template-switch 5' adaptor carrying 12 random nucleotides introduced a unique molecular identifier onto each TCR beta cDNA molecule. Each sample yielded at least 2.5 million CDR3-containing paired-end reads. First-strand cDNA was synthesized from all RNA with the Mint cDNA synthesis kit, primed by a TRBC-specific oligonucleotide. After uracil-DNA glycosylase treatment, a first 18-cycle PCR used universal primers M1SS and BC2_uni_R on all cDNA. In the source study's methods: Normalization of each sample was performed by random selection of 1 million high-quality reads, each carrying a distinct molecular identifier. Instead of being binned into consensus sequences, reads with shared molecular identifiers were discarded. CDR3 identification, clonotype clustering and error correction used MiTCR with a Q25 quality threshold and the strictest error-elimination algorithm. Lower-bound total TCR beta diversity was estimated with a nonparametric unseen species model using Euler transformation. TCRdb ran its own pipeline on the public reads, namely fastp trimming at Q25 and MiXCR clone calling, and kept in-frame beta chains. CDR3 protein duplicates are merged, each entry listing the most common genes and DNA. The V and J calls shown here were made by TCRdb, not taken from the authors' results. In all, the sample holds 890,000 or so distinct CDR3 sequences, and roughly 60% of those were seen once. The ten largest clones add up to 25% to 35% of the sample.

The sequenced sample consisted of blood. This receptor chain uses TRBV6-2 or TRBV6-3 and TRBJ1-2; 9 bases in between match TRBD1. The TCR originated in a young man in good health. The CDR3 region has the sequence CASSPPWTGVVYGYTF. The nucleotide sequence reads TGTGCCAGCAGTCCCCCTTGGACAGGGGTGGTCTATGGCTACACCTTC.